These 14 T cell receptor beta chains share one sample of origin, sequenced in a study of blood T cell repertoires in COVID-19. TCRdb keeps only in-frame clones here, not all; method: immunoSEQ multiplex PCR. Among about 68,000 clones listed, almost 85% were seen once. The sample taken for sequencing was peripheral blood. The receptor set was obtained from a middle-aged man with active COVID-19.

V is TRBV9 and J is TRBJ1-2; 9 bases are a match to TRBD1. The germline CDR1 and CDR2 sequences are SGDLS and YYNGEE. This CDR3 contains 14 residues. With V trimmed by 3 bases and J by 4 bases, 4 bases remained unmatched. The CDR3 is CASSGGQGPYGYTF. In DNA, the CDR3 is TGTGCCAGCAGCGGGGGACAGGGACCCTATGGCTACACCTTC. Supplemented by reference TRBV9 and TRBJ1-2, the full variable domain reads DSGVTQTPKHLITATGQRVTLRCSPRSGDLSVYWYQQSLDQGLQFLIQYYNGEERAKGNILERFSAQQFPDLHSELNLSSLELGDSALYFCASSGGQGPYGYTFGSGTRLTVV.

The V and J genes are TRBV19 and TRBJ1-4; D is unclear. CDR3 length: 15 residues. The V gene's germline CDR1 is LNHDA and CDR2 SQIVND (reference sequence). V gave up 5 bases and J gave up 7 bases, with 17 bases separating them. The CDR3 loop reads CASSRHSPGSEKLFF. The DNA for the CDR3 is TGTGCCAGTAGTCGGCATTCTCCAGGCAGTGAAAAACTGTTTTTT.

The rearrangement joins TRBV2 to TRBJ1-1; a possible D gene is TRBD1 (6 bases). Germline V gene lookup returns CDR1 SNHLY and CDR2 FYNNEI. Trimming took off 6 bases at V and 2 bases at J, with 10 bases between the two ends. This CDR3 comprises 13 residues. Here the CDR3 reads CASRGDINTEAFF. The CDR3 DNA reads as TGTGCCAGCAGAGGGGACATAAACACTGAAGCTTTCTTT.

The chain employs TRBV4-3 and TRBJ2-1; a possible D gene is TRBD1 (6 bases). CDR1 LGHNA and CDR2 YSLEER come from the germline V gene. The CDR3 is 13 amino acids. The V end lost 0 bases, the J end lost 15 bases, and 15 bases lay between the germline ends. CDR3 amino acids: CASSQDLWGLWFF. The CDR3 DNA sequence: TGCGCCAGCAGCCAAGATCTCTGGGGGCTGTGGTTCTTC.

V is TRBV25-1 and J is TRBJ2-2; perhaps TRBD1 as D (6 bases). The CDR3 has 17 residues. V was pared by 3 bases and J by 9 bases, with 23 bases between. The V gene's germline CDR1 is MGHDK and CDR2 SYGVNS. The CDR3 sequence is CASSEQSKGVSGRELFF. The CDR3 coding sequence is TGTGCCAGCAGTGAGCAATCGAAGGGGGTGAGTGGGAGGGAGCTGTTTTTT.

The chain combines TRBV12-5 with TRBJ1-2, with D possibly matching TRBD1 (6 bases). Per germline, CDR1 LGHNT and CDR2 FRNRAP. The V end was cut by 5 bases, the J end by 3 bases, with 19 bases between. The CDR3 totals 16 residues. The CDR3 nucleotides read TGTGCTAGTGGTCTCCCAAAGGGGGAGATTGACTATGGCTACACCTTC. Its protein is CASGLPKGEIDYGYTF.

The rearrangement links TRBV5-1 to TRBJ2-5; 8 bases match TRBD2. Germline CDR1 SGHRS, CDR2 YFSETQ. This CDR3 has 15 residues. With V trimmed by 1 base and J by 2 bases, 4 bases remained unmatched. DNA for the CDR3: TGCGCCAGCAGCTTGCTGGGACTAGGTCAAGAGACCCAGTACTTC. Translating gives CASSLLGLGQETQYF.

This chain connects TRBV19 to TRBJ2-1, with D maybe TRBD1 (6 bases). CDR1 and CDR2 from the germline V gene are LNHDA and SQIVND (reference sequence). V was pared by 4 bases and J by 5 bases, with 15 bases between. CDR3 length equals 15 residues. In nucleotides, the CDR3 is TGTGCCAGTAGTAAAACAGGGTCTATGCACAATGAGCAGTTCTTC. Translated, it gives CASSKTGSMHNEQFF.

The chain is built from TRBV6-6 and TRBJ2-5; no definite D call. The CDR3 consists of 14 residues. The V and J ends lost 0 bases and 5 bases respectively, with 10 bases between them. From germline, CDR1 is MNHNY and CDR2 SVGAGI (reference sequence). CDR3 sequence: CASSYSRLTETQYF. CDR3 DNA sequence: TGTGCCAGCAGTTACTCCAGGCTTACGGAGACCCAGTACTTC.

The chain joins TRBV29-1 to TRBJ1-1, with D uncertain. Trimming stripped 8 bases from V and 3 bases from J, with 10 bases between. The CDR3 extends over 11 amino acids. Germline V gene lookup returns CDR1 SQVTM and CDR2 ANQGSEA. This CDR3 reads CSSLEDTEAFF. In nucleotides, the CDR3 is TGCAGCTCTCTCGAGGACACTGAAGCTTTCTTT.

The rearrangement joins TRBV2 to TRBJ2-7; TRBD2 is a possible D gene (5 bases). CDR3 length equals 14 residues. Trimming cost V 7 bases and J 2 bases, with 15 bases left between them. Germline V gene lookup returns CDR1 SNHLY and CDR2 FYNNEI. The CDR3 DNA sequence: TGTGCCAGCATGAGGGTAGGAGACCCCTACGAGCAGTACTTC. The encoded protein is CASMRVGDPYEQYF.

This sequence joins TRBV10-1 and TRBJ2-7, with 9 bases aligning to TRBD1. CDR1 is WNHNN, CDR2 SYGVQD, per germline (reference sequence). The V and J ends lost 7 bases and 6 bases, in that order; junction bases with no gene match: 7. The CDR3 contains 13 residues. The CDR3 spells CASMGQGEVEQYF. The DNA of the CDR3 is TGCGCCAGCATGGGACAGGGTGAGGTCGAGCAGTACTTC.

The CDR3 sequence: CASTPRGGALWTEAFF. CDR3 DNA sequence: TGTGCCAGCACCCCCCGGGGGGGGGCTTTGTGGACTGAAGCTTTCTTT. The chain combines TRBV3-1 (or the pseudogene TRBV3-2) with TRBJ1-1; D is possibly TRBD1 (6 bases). V lost 7 bases and J 5 bases, leaving 23 bases between the germline ends. The CDR3 runs 16 residues. Per the germline V gene, CDR1 is LGHDT and CDR2 is YNNKEL (reference sequence).

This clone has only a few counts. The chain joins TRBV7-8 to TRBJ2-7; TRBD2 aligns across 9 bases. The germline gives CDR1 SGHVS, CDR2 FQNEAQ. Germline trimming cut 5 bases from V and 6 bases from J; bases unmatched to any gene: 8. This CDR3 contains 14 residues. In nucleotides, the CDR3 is TGTGCCAGCAGCCAGACTAGCGGCTTCGGCGAGCAGTACTTC. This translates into CASSQTSGFGEQYF.